The rows below give T cell receptor beta chains drawn from one sample of a study of CD8 T cells in Susac syndrome. TCRdb analysed the immunoSEQ multiplex PCR reads with MiXCR anew, one entry per CDR3 protein. The table shows some 200,000 distinct CDR3 sequences, with over 90% occurring only once. The sequenced sample consisted of CD8+ T cells from PBMCs. The receptor source for this set is a human donor with Susac syndrome. Each CDR3 is given with its conserved first and last residue. Fields, in order: D gene, V gene, clone size, J gene, CDR3 protein, CDR3 DNA. A D gene is named only where the DNA matches it firmly. Clone size, where shown, is once, few, many, or a class for clones that have expanded.

D: TRBD1
V: TRBV29-1
size: .
J: TRBJ1-2
CDR3: CSAWDRGNDYGYTF
DNA: TGCAGCGCCTGGGACAGGGGGAATGACTATGGCTACACCTTC

D: TRBD1
V: TRBV7-2
size: .
J: TRBJ1-2
CDR3: CASSLYGDRGNYGYTF
DNA: TGTGCCAGCAGCTTATATGGGGACAGGGGCAACTATGGCTACACCTTC

D: TRBD1
V: TRBV12-3/TRBV12-4
size: once
J: TRBJ1-1
CDR3: CASTKSRGKNMEAFF
DNA: TGTGCCAGCACCAAATCCAGGGGGAAGAATATGGAAGCTTTCTTT

D: TRBD2
V: TRBV6-5
size: .
J: TRBJ2-3
CDR3: CASSYMTSGSKDTQYF
DNA: TGTGCCAGCAGTTACATGACTAGCGGGAGTAAAGATACGCAGTATTTT

D: .
V: TRBV6-5
size: .
J: TRBJ2-6
CDR3: CASSYSKGVTGANVLTF
DNA: TGTGCCAGCAGTTACTCGAAGGGGGTCACTGGGGCCAACGTCCTGACTTTC

D: TRBD1
V: TRBV7-9
size: .
J: TRBJ2-7
CDR3: CASRETGTDSYEQYF
DNA: TGTGCCAGCAGGGAAACCGGGACAGACTCCTACGAGCAGTACTTC

D: .
V: TRBV3-1
size: .
J: TRBJ1-2
CDR3: CASSLWQRPDYGYTF
DNA: TGTGCCAGCAGCCTCTGGCAGAGACCGGACTATGGCTACACCTTC

D: .
V: TRBV12-3/TRBV12-4
size: .
J: TRBJ1-3
CDR3: CASSLQELAGNTIYF
DNA: TGTGCCAGCAGTTTGCAGGAGTTAGCTGGAAACACCATATATTTT

D: .
V: TRBV2
size: .
J: TRBJ1-1
CDR3: CASAPKSLLTEAFF
DNA: TGTGCCAGCGCCCCGAAGTCCCTTCTTACTGAAGCTTTCTTT

D: .
V: TRBV5-4
size: .
J: TRBJ2-1
CDR3: CASSFGEANEQFF
DNA: TGTGCCAGCAGCTTTGGTGAAGCGAATGAGCAGTTCTTC

D: .
V: TRBV30
size: .
J: TRBJ2-3
CDR3: CAWSPSDTQYF
DNA: TGTGCCTGGAGCCCTTCGGATACGCAGTATTTT

D: TRBD2
V: TRBV29-1
size: .
J: TRBJ2-2
CDR3: CSVQIGTSVGTGELFF
DNA: TGCAGCGTGCAGATCGGGACTAGCGTTGGGACCGGGGAGCTGTTTTTT

D: .
V: TRBV30
size: .
J: TRBJ1-2
CDR3: CAWKSVLRRNGYTF
DNA: TGTGCCTGGAAGTCCGTTCTCAGGAGAAATGGCTACACCTTC

D: .
V: TRBV4-1
size: .
J: TRBJ1-3
CDR3: CASSQLGAGNTIYF
DNA: TGCGCCAGCAGCCAATTGGGGGCTGGAAACACCATATATTTT

D: .
V: TRBV12-3/TRBV12-4
size: .
J: TRBJ2-3
CDR3: CASSPTREGVDTQYF
DNA: TGTGCCAGCAGTCCCACGAGGGAGGGGGTAGATACGCAGTATTTT

D: TRBD2
V: TRBV3-1
size: .
J: TRBJ2-1
CDR3: CASSQGGTSLDPSSYNEQFF
DNA: TGTGCCAGCAGCCAAGGGGGGACTAGCCTGGATCCTAGCTCCTACAATGAGCAGTTCTTC

D: .
V: TRBV7-9
size: .
J: TRBJ2-1
CDR3: CASSHLVSSYNEQFF
DNA: TGTGCCAGCAGCCACCTAGTTAGCTCCTACAATGAGCAGTTCTTC

D: TRBD1
V: TRBV6-5
size: .
J: TRBJ2-4
CDR3: CASSPGTGGKYIQYF
DNA: TGTGCCAGCAGTCCCGGGACAGGGGGCAAATACATTCAGTACTTC

D: .
V: TRBV28
size: .
J: TRBJ1-4
CDR3: CASSLEETPQEKLFF
DNA: TGTGCCAGCAGTTTAGAAGAGACGCCTCAAGAAAAACTGTTTTTT